The rows below give T cell receptor beta chains drawn from one sample of a study of T-cell memory formation after mild COVID-19. TCRdb reprocessed the 5' RACE reads with MiXCR, giving one entry per CDR3 protein. Found here are a few hundred thousand distinct CDR3 sequences, approximately 15% of them singletons; the top ten hold around a fifth. Sequencing was done on a sample of PBMCs or a T cell subset sorted from them (not recorded which). The source is a young man who had mild COVID-19 (a few samples of this study predate the infection). Cell type and time point are not known. Each CDR3 is given without its conserved first and last residue. Each record gives: V gene, J gene, CDR3 protein.

TRBV11-3	TRBJ2-1	ASSSEGAGNEQF
TRBV7-9	TRBJ2-5	ASSIRASQETQY
TRBV7-2	TRBJ2-1	ASSLEVGRYNEQF
TRBV7-2	TRBJ1-6	ASSLEAGIISPLH
TRBV27	TRBJ2-1	ASRTNYNEQF
TRBV6-5	TRBJ2-2	ASSYRQANTGELF
TRBV12-5	TRBJ2-7	ASGLILDPGTVYEQY
TRBV4-1	TRBJ2-3	ASSQGGVDTQY
TRBV20-1	TRBJ2-3	SAKREGVADTQY
TRBV20-1	TRBJ1-6	NAPGAHRSSYNSPLH
TRBV6-5	TRBJ2-3	ASNRGVNTDTQY
TRBV7-9	TRBJ1-1	ASSLLDTEAF
TRBV4-1	TRBJ2-1	ASSRARWNEQF
TRBV7-2	TRBJ1-1	ASRDRPLKAF
TRBV7-2	TRBJ1-2	ASSLATAGTGYT
TRBV14	TRBJ2-7	ASSRRSMAYEQY
TRBV6-5	TRBJ1-6	ASSYNGSPYNSPLH
TRBV7-9	TRBJ2-3	ASSPGRGGDTQY
TRBV29-1	TRBJ2-3	SVDYRGTPTDTQY
TRBV6-5	TRBJ1-1	ASSYSGQGNTEAF
TRBV10-2	TRBJ1-5	ASGRTDGNKPQH
TRBV27	TRBJ1-1	ASSLRGTTEAF
TRBV7-9	TRBJ2-1	ASSLRWSGDEQF
TRBV5-1	TRBJ2-3	ASSPPTGYTDTQY
TRBV27	TRBJ2-1	ASIHSEAVDPF
TRBV2	TRBJ2-3	ASSDLAGGSDTQY
TRBV5-1	TRBJ2-5	ASSLALLQETQY
TRBV3-1	TRBJ2-4	ASSQDIRGSVGKNIQY
TRBV6-5	TRBJ1-6	ASSPRTGAPSEALH
TRBV27	TRBJ1-4	ASALRQASNEKLF
TRBV4-2	TRBJ1-2	ASSQEVDYGYT
TRBV12-3/TRBV12-4	TRBJ1-6	ASSLWGDRGTPLH
TRBV20-1	TRBJ2-5	SARGQHQTQY
TRBV6-2/TRBV6-3	TRBJ1-5	ASSPPYQPQH
TRBV7-2	TRBJ2-3	ASSLVGTSGTPGVTQY
TRBV7-2	TRBJ1-1	ASSFRDSRAF
TRBV5-6	TRBJ2-5	ASSSLAGGETQY
TRBV27	TRBJ2-7	ASSGGDGLSSYEQY
TRBV7-9	TRBJ2-5	ASSRIQETQY
TRBV6-5	TRBJ2-1	ASGSGAYEQF
TRBV7-2	TRBJ2-1	ASSLLRANEQF
TRBV20-1	TRBJ2-1	SAPMRRDEQF
TRBV6-2/TRBV6-3	TRBJ2-2	ASSYPPTGGYTGELF
TRBV5-1	TRBJ1-1	ASSLGPDTEAF
TRBV6-6	TRBJ2-7	ASSYNFEGYEQY
TRBV18	TRBJ1-4	ASSQDRQNEKLF
TRBV6-2/TRBV6-3	TRBJ1-5	ASSYGGSGQPQH
TRBV6-5	TRBJ1-5	ASSYRTDSNQPQH
TRBV29-1	TRBJ2-1	SVELQGSSNEQF
TRBV27	TRBJ1-5	ASSLIGQLSNQPQH